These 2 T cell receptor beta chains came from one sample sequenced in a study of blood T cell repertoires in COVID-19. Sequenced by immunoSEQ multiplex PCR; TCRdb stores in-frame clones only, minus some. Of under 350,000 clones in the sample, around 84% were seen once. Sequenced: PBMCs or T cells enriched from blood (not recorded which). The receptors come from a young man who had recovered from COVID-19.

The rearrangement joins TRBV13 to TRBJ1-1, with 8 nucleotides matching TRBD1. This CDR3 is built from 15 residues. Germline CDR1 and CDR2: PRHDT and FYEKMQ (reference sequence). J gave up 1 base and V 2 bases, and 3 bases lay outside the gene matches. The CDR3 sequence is CASSLRQGTNTEAFF. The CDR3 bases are TGTGCCAGCAGCTTACGACAGGGGACGAACACTGAAGCTTTCTTT.

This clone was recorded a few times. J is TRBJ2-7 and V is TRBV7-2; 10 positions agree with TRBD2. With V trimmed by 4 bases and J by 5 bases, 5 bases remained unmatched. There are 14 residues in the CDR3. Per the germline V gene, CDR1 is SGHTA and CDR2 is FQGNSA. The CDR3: CASSSGLAYHEQYF. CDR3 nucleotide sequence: TGTGCCAGCAGCTCGGGACTAGCGTACCACGAGCAGTACTTC.